Below, one T cell receptor (beta chain) is given with its context. The entry originates in a study of blood T cell repertoires in COVID-19. In germline, CDR1 is GTSNPN, CDR2 SVGIG (reference sequence). V was clipped by 4 bases and J by 1 base, with 10 bases between them. The CDR3 covers 13 residues. Per the original methods: Amplification of reference gene primers provided the estimated nucleated cell counts. The repertoire was sequenced with immunoSEQ multiplex PCR; TCRdb's copy has only in-frame clones and lacks some. V and J calls and clone size come straight from that table; D and trimming were deduced from the DNA. The data contain tens of thousands of clones, 81% of them singletons.

The sequenced material came from peripheral blood. This clonotype was obtained from a woman of 80 years or more with COVID-19, enrolled during active disease. This sequence joins TRBV30 and TRBJ1-1; no definite D call. DNA for the CDR3: TGTGCCTGGACCAGAACAGCGAACACTGAAGCTTTCTTT. Translation: CAWTRTANTEAFF.